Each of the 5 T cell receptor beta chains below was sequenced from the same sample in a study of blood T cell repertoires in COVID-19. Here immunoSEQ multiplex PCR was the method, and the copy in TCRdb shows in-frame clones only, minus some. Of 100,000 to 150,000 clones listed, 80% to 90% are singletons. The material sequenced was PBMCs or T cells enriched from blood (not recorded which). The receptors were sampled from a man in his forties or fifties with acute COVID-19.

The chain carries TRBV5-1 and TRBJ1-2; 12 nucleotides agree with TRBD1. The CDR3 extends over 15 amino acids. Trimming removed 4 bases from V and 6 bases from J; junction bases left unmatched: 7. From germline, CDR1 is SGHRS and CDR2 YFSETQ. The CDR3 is CASSDPGQGANGYTF. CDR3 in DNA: TGCGCCAGCAGCGACCCGGGACAGGGGGCCAATGGCTACACCTTC.

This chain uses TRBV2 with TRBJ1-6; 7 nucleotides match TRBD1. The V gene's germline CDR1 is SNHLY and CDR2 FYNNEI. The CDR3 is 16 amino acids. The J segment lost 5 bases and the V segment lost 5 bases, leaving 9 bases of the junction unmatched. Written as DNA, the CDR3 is TGTGCCAGCAGTAGAGGGGGCCTGGGTAATAATTCACCCCTCCACTTT. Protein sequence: CASSRGGLGNNSPLHF. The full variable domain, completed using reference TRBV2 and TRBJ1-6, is EPEVTQTPSHQVTQMGQEVILRCVPISNHLYFYWYRQILGQKVEFLVSFYNNEISEKSEIFDDQFSVERPDGSNFTLKIRSTKLEDSAMYFCASSRGGLGNNSPLHFGNGTRLTVT.

This CDR3 is CASSFREGAPDTQYF. The CDR3 DNA reads TGTGCCAGCAGCTTCCGGGAGGGGGCCCCAGATACGCAGTATTTT. This sequence joins TRBV7-9 and TRBJ2-3; possible D gene TRBD2, 8 bases. Germline values: CDR1 SEHNR, CDR2 FQNEAQ (reference sequence). The V and J ends lost 3 bases and 4 bases respectively, with 14 bases between them. This CDR3 is built from 15 residues.

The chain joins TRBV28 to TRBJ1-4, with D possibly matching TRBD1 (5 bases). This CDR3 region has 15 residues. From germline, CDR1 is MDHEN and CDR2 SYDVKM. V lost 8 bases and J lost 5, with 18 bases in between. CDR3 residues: CASVGGPGPNEKLFF. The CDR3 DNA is TGTGCCAGCGTGGGGGGTCCAGGCCCAAATGAAAAACTGTTTTTT.

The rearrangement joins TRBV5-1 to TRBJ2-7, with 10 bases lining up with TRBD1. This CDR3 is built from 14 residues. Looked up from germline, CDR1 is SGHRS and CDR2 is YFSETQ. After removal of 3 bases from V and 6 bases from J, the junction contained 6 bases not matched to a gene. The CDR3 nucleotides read TGCGCCAGCAGCTACCCGGGACAGGGGTTCGAGCAGTACTTC. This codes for CASSYPGQGFEQYF.